The clone carrying this T cell receptor (beta chain) was seen only a few times. Its specificity is not known. Primers: 60 Vbeta forward and 13 Jbeta reverse. The assay was immunoSEQ multiplex PCR, and TCRdb's table has in-frame clones only and misses some. The sample records around 72,000 clones, around 78% being singletons. The sample is drawn from a study of cytomegalovirus exposure and HLA in healthy donors. Study-level points and caveats: The analysis excluded some indistinguishable V segments, including TRBV6-2 and TRBV6-3.

V lost 5 bases, J lost 5 bases, and 10 bases lay in between. The CDR3 extends over 13 amino acids. Germline V gene lookup returns CDR1 KGHSH and CDR2 LQKENI. Specimen: PBMCs. The rearrangement joins TRBV18 to TRBJ1-5; D perhaps matches TRBD1 (6 bases). The TCR comes from a middle-aged man in good health and CMV-seronegative. CDR3 sequence (DNA): TGTGCCAGCTCAACGGCAGGGGATCAGCCCCAGCATTTT. Translated: CASSTAGDQPQHF.